Below, 2 T cell receptor beta chains from the same sample are listed, as sequenced in a study of shared clonotypes between healthy human individuals. Sequencing was performed with immunoSEQ multiplex PCR; in TCRdb, only in-frame clones are kept and a portion is missing. Of millions of clones listed, about 92% were seen once; the top ten hold over 0.12%. The sample was naive CD4+ T cells sorted from blood. The sample's subset: CD45RA+ positively selected. The receptors stem from a man between 18 and 29 years old in good health.

The gene calls are TRBV12-5 and TRBJ2-3; D might be TRBD1 or TRBD2, each matching 5 bases. This CDR3 is built from 14 residues. Germline lookup yields CDR1 LGHNT and CDR2 FRNRAP. The V end was cut by 1 base, the J end by 0 bases, with 5 bases between. The CDR3 DNA sequence: TGTGCTAGTGGTTTGGGGGACAGCACAGATACGCAGTATTTT. Residues: CASGLGDSTDTQYF.

V is TRBV21-1 and J is TRBJ1-1. TRBV21-1 is designated a pseudogene. The CDR3 is 14 residues long. The CDR3 here is CASSQGRLGTEAFF. The CDR3 nucleotides are TGTGCCAGCAGTCAGGGACGGTTGGGCACTGAAGCTTTCTTT.